This TCR beta chain is from a study of shared clonotypes between healthy human individuals (TCRdb year 2020). The study in broad terms: The cohort included three men and a couple of women between 18 and 49 years of age. Blood TCR repertoires of roughly five healthy adults were deeply sequenced to estimate repertoire size and the extent of clonotype sharing between individuals. Libraries were prepared and TCR repertoires were sequenced by different laboratories using diverse techniques, in order to increase sequencing depth and limit assay-specific biases. Per donor, leukapheresis produced somewhere between about 0.85 and 9.5 billion PBMCs.

The donors were healthy, HIV-negative adults who had no recently reported acute infections or vaccinations. Every donor was a Caucasian adult living in Nashville, Tennessee, USA. For unsorted samples, 90 million or so PBMCs were counted and genomic DNA was extracted with the QIAamp DNA Blood Mini kit. Blood was obtained by leukapheresis, after which PBMCs were separated by Ficoll-Histopaque density gradient centrifugation and cryopreserved in liquid nitrogen vapor phase. CDR1 and CDR2 were assigned from the germline V gene (reference sequence) as PRHDT and FYEKMQ. Including the terminal cysteine and phenylalanine, the CDR3 comprises 15 residues. The kept DNA is CDR3 alone, 45 bases in frame from the first base. Compared with germline, V lacks 5 bases and J lacks 0 bases; bases without a gene match: 2. With regard to this clone: Its antigen is not yet known. Per-nucleotide qualities are absent, and no much larger clonotype sits a single base away.

Using the deep immunoSEQ assay, multiplex PCR amplified TCR CDR3 regions from genomic DNA. Extracted genomic DNA from each cell subset was spread evenly across all wells of several immunoSEQ 96-well plates, with each plate serving as a replicate. Each replicate PCR for unsorted PBMC received around 330 ng genomic DNA, equal to approximately 30,000 T cell genomes. Ten immunoSEQ deep assay plates were used to sequence unsorted PBMC genomic DNA. Purified libraries were measured with a Qubit 3.0 fluorometer, size-checked on a Bioanalyzer 2100, and measured again with the KAPA Library Quantification kit. Each immunoSEQ 96-well plate was sequenced on its own single-read 150-cycle Illumina NextSeq 550 flow cell. The source study handled its data this way. Because the immunoSEQ output held only junctional sequences and lacked quality scores, the filtering could not match the filtering applied to full-length reads. To assign V/J genes and CDR3, sequences were annotated using PyIR, a Python wrapper for IgBLAST v1.9, with IMGT germline references. Any read was removed if the V/J assignment was weak (E-value above 1e-6), the CDR3 was missing, or the read contained stop codons, out-of-frame junctions, or ambiguous translated residues. V3J clonotypes were defined by identical inferred V gene, J gene, and CDR3 amino acid sequence. Percentage overlap between repertoires was computed as shared unique clonotypes divided by the size of the smaller repertoire. Richness of each repertoire was evaluated using RTK rarefaction, the Chao1 estimator, and Recon v2.1 estimates of unobserved clonotypes. TCRdb's version of the immuneACCESS table is confined to in-frame rearrangements and falls short of the full clone set. An unresolved V gene accounts for under half of the shortfall where checked; the remainder is of unknown origin. The V and J calls and clone size are taken from that table; D and trimming were inferred from the DNA. The sample table records some 530,000 clones; around 73% of these occur just once. 9.5% to 15% of the sample lies in the top ten.

Overall study outcomes, separate from this receptor: Sampling was restricted to blood, and TCR repertoires in tissues likely differ from the TCR repertoires found in blood. Based on pairwise subsampling, the degree of clonotype sharing among donors was expected to be affected by sequencing depth. Because the study included a small number of donors, the genetic and exposure-history diversity represented was limited.

Rearrangement joined TRBV13 to TRBJ1-3; TRBD1 agrees with 9 junctional bases. The clonotype originates from a woman aged 40 to 50 in good health. Some clones in this sample may be carry-over from other donors' samples. Sequencing was done on a sample of PBMCs. The CDR3 region has the sequence CASSRTGDSGNTIYF. The nucleotide sequence is given as TGTGCCAGCAGCCGGACAGGGGACTCTGGAAACACCATATATTTT. When the CDR3 is completed using the reference TRBV13 and TRBJ1-3 genes on either side, the full variable domain is AAGVIQSPRHLIKEKRETATLKCYPIPRHDTVYWYQQGPGQDPQFLISFYEKMQSDKGSIPDRFSAQQFSDYHSELNMSSLELGDSALYFCASSRTGDSGNTIYFGEGSWLTVV.